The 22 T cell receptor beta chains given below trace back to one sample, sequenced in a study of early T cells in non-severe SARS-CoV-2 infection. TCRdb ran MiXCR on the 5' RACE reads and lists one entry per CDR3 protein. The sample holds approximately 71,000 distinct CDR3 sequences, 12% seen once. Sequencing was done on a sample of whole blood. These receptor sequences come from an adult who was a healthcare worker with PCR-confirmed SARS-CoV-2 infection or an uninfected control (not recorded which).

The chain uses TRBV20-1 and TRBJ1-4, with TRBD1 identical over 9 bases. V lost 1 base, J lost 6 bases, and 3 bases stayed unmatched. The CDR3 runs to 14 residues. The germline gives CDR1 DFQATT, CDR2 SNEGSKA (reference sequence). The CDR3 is CSARGTGVDEKLFF. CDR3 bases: TGCAGTGCTAGAGGGACAGGGGTTGATGAAAAACTGTTTTTT.

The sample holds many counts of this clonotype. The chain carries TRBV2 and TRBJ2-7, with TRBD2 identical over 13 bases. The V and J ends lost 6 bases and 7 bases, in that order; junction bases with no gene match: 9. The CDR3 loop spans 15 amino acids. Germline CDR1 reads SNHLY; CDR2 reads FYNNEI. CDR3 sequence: CASSFGLAGAWEQYF. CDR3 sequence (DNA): TGTGCCAGCAGCTTCGGACTAGCGGGAGCGTGGGAGCAGTACTTC.

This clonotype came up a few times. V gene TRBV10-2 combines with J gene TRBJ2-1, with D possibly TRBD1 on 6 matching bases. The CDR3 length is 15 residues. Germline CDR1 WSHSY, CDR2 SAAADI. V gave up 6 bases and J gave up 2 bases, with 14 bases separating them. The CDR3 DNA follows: TGCGCCAGCAGGGAGACAACAGGGACCTACAATGAGCAGTTCTTC. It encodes CASRETTGTYNEQFF.

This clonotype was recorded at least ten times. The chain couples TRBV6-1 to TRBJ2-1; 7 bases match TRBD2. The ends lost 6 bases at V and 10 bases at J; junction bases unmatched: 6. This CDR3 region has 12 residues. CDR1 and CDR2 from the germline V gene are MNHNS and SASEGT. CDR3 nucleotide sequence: TGTGCCAGCAGCCCCACTAGCGTAGAGCAGTTCTTC. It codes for CASSPTSVEQFF.

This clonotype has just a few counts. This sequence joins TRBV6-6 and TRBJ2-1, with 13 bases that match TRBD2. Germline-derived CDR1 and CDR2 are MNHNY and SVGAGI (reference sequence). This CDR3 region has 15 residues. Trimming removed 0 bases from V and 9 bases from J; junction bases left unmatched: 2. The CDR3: CASSYSTSGRTEQFF. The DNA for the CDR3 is TGTGCCAGCAGTTACTCGACTAGCGGGAGGACTGAGCAGTTCTTC.

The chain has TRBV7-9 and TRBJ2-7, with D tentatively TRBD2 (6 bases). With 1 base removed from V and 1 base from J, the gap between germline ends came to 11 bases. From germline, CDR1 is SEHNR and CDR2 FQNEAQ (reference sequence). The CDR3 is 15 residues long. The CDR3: CASSLVGRRSYEQYF. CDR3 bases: TGTGCCAGCAGCTTAGTCGGGAGAAGGTCCTACGAGCAGTACTTC.

CDR3 sequence: CSARDWSSYEQYF. In nucleotides, the CDR3 is TGCAGTGCTAGAGATTGGAGCTCCTACGAGCAGTACTTC. The chain joins TRBV20-1 to TRBJ2-7; D is uncertain. With 0 bases removed from V and 0 bases from J, the gap between germline ends came to 6 bases. Germline CDR1 DFQATT, CDR2 SNEGSKA (reference sequence). The CDR3 is made up of 13 amino acids.

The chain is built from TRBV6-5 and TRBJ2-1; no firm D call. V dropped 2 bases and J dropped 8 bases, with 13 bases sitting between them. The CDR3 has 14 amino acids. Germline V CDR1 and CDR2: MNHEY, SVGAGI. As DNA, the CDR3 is TGTGCCAGCAGTTACAGCCTTGCCGAAGATGAGCAGTTCTTC. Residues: CASSYSLAEDEQFF.

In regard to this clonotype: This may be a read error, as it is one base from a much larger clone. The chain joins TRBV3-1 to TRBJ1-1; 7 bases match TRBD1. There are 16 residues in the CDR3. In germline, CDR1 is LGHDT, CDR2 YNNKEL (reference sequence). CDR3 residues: CASSQGGTAMNSEAFF. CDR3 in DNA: TGTGCCAGCAGCCAAGGGGGGACAGCGATGAACTCTGAAGCTTTCTTT.

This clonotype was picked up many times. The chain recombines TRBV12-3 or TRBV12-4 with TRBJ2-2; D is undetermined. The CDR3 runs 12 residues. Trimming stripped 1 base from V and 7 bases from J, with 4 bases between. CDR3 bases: TGTGCCAGCAGTTTAGACAGCGGGGAGCTGTTTTTT. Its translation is CASSLDSGELFF.

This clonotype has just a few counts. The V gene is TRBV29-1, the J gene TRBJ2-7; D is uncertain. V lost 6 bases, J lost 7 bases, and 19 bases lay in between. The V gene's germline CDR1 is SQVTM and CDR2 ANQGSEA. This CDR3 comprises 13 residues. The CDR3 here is CSVKAGHPWEQYF. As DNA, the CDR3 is TGCAGCGTAAAGGCCGGGCACCCGTGGGAGCAGTACTTC.

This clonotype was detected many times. The CDR3 DNA reads as TGTGCCAGCAGCCAACCTAGGACTAGCGGGGGCGGTGGGGCCAACGTCCTGACTTTC. Its protein is CASSQPRTSGGGGANVLTF. J is TRBJ2-6 and V is TRBV3-1, with 13 bases lining up with TRBD2. In germline, CDR1 is LGHDT, CDR2 YNNKEL (reference sequence). This CDR3 has 19 residues. After removal of 2 bases from V and 3 bases from J, the junction contained 7 bases not matched to a gene.

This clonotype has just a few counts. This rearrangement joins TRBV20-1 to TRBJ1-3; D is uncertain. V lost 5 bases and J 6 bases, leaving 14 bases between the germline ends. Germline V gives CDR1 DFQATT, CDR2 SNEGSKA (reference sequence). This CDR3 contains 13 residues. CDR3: CSAPGSTPNTIYF. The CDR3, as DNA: TGCAGTGCTCCCGGATCAACGCCAAACACCATATATTTT.

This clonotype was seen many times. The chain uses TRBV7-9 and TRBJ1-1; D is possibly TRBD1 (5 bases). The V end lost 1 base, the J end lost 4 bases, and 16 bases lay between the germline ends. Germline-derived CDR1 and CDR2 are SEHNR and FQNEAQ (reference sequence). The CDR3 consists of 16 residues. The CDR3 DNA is TGTGCCAGCAGCTTAGAAAGGGGCGCCGGGTCCACTGAAGCTTTCTTT. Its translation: CASSLERGAGSTEAFF. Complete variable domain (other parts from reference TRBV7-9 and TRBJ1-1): DTGVSQNPRHKITKRGQNVTFRCDPISEHNRLYWYRQTLGQGPEFLTYFQNEAQLEKSRLLSDRFSAERPKGSFSTLEIQRTEQGDSAMYLCASSLERGAGSTEAFFGQGTRLTVV.

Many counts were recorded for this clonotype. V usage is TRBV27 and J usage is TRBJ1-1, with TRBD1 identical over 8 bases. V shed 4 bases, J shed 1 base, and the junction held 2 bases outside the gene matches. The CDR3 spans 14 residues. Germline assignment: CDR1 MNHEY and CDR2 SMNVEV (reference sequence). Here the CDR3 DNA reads TGTGCCAGCAGTTCCGGGACAGGGAACACTGAAGCTTTCTTT. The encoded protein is CASSSGTGNTEAFF.

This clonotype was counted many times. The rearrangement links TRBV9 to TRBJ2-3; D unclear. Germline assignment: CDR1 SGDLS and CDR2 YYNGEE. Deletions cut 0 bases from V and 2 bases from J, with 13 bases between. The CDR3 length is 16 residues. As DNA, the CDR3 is TGTGCCAGCAGCGTAGCGGGCGGATACTACACAGATACGCAGTATTTT. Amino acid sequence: CASSVAGGYYTDTQYF.

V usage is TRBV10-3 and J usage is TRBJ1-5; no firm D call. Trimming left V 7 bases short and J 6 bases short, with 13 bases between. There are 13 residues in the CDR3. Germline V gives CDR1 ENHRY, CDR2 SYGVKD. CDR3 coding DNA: TGTGCCATCAATTCCGTGGTAGGTCAGCCCCAGCATTTT. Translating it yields CAINSVVGQPQHF.

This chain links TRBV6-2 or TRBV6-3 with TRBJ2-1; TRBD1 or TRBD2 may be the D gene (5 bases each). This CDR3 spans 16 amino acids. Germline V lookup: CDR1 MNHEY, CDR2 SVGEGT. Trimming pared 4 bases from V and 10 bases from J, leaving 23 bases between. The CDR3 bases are TGTGCCAGCAGTTCCGGGACGCCTATACCCTCAGGGGAGCAGTTCTTC. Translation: CASSSGTPIPSGEQFF.

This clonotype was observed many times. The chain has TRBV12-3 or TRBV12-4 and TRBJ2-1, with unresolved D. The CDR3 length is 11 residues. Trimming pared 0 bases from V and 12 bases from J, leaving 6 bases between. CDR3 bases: TGTGCCAGCAGTTTAGCGCAGTCGCAGTTCTTC. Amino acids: CASSLAQSQFF.

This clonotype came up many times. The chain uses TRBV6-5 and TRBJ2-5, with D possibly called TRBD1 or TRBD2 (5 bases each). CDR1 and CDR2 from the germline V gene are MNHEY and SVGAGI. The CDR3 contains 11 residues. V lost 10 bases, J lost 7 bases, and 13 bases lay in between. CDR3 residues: CATGTLGTQYF. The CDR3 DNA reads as TGTGCCACCGGGACCCTGGGGACCCAGTACTTC.

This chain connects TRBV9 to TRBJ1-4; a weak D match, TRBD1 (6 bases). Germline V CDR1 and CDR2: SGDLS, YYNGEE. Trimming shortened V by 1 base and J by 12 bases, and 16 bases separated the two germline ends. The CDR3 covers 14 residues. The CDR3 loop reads CASSVPPSAGELFF. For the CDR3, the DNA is TGTGCCAGCAGCGTACCCCCGTCCGCAGGGGAACTGTTTTTT. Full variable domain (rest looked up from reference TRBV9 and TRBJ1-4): DSGVTQTPKHLITATGQRVTLRCSPRSGDLSVYWYQQSLDQGLQFLIQYYNGEERAKGNILERFSAQQFPDLHSELNLSSLELGDSALYFCASSVPPSAGELFFGSGTQLSVL.

The CDR3 DNA sequence: TGCAGCGTCGGGGGCGGAATCCTGTACAATGAGCAGTTCTTC. Translating it yields CSVGGGILYNEQFF. The chain links TRBV29-1 to TRBJ2-1, with D tentatively TRBD1 or TRBD2 (6 bases each). There are 14 residues in the CDR3. Germline V gene data show CDR1 as SQVTM and CDR2 as ANQGSEA. V was pared by 6 bases and J by 4 bases, with 16 bases between.